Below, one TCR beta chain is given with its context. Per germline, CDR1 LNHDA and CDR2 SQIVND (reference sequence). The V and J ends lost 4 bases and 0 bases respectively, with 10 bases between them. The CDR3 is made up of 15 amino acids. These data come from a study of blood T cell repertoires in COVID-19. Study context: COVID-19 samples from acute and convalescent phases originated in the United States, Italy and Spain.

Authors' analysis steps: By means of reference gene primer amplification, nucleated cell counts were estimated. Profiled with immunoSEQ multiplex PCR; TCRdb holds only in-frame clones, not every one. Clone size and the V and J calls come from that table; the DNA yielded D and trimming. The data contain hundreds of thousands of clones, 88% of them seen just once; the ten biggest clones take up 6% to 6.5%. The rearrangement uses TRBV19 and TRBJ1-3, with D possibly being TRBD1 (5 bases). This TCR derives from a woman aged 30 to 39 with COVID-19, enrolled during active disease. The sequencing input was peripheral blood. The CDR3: CASSTTVSSGNTIYF. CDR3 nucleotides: TGTGCCAGTAGTACGACAGTGAGCTCTGGAAACACCATATATTTT.